A single sample is the source of the 21 T cell receptor beta chains below, sequenced in a study of early stage breast cancer tumors. Repertoires were generated with immunoSEQ multiplex PCR, while TCRdb's copy carries only in-frame clones and drops some. The sample lists approximately 30,000 clones, about 80% occurring once. The sequenced sample consisted of blood. The receptors shown here come from a person in their 60s with breast cancer.

The V gene is TRBV11-2, the J gene TRBJ2-3, with 9 bases matching TRBD1. Germline CDR1 is SGHAT and CDR2 is FQNNGV. The trim removed 4 bases at V and 3 bases at J, leaving 8 bases unmatched. The length of the CDR3 is 16 residues. The CDR3 sequence: CASSYLLGQGTDTQYF. Here the CDR3 DNA reads TGTGCCAGCAGCTACCTTTTGGGACAGGGTACAGATACGCAGTATTTT.

V gene TRBV30 combines with J gene TRBJ1-5; D is uncertain. The CDR3 contains 14 residues. Trimming cost V 0 bases and J 2 bases, with 8 bases left between them. The germline gives CDR1 GTSNPN, CDR2 SVGIG (reference sequence). This CDR3 is CAWSVLGGNQPQHF. The CDR3 bases are TGTGCCTGGAGTGTACTAGGAGGCAATCAGCCCCAGCATTTT.

The J gene is TRBJ2-1, the V gene TRBV7-2; D perhaps matches TRBD2 (6 bases). Germline CDR1 SGHTA, CDR2 FQGNSA. The germline V and J ends were trimmed by 3 bases and 4 bases, with 10 bases remaining between them. CDR3 length: 14 amino acids. In DNA, the CDR3 is TGTGCCAGCAGCTTCATGGACTATTACAATGAGCAGTTCTTC. Translating gives CASSFMDYYNEQFF.

V and J are TRBV19 and TRBJ2-1; 9 bases agree with TRBD2. This CDR3 has 16 residues. With 4 bases clipped from V and 10 bases from J, the junction kept 14 bases outside the gene matches. CDR1 LNHDA and CDR2 SQIVND come from the germline V gene (reference sequence). CDR3 protein: CASSTLAGGPGAEQFF. As DNA, the CDR3 is TGTGCCAGTAGTACGCTGGCGGGAGGGCCAGGGGCGGAGCAGTTCTTC.

This clone showed up just a few times. This chain joins TRBV11-2 and TRBJ2-2; D may be TRBD2 (6 bases). The V end was cut by 3 bases, the J end by 1 base, with 9 bases between. This CDR3 has 15 residues. Per germline, CDR1 SGHAT and CDR2 FQNNGV. The CDR3 region has the DNA TGTGCCAGCAGCTTGGGACTTCTGAACACCGGGGAGCTGTTTTTT. Translating it yields CASSLGLLNTGELFF.

The V call is TRBV6-5, the J call TRBJ1-2; a possible D gene is TRBD1 (5 bases). Germline V lookup: CDR1 MNHEY, CDR2 SVGAGI. The CDR3 consists of 14 residues. V was trimmed by 2 bases and J by 4 bases, leaving 11 bases between them. The DNA of the CDR3 is TGTGCCAGCAGTTACGACAGTAGTTTCTATGGCTACACCTTC. It encodes CASSYDSSFYGYTF.

This clone was seen just once. The chain employs TRBV19 and TRBJ1-4; D possibly corresponds to TRBD1 (5 bases). V gave up 6 bases and J gave up 7 bases, with 12 bases separating them. The CDR3 sequence is 13 residues long. Germline assignment: CDR1 LNHDA and CDR2 SQIVND (reference sequence). The CDR3 spells CASRKTVVEKLFF. The DNA of the CDR3 is TGTGCCAGTAGAAAGACAGTAGTTGAAAAACTGTTTTTT.

The chain joins TRBV5-1 to TRBJ2-7; the D gene is possibly TRBD1 (6 bases). The CDR3 consists of 15 residues. Trimming pared 0 bases from V and 5 bases from J, leaving 15 bases between. Germline CDR1 reads SGHRS; CDR2 reads YFSETQ. This CDR3 reads CASSLGGGRGNEQYF. CDR3 sequence (DNA): TGCGCCAGCAGCTTGGGTGGTGGCAGGGGCAACGAGCAGTACTTC.

The chain is built from TRBV6-6 and TRBJ2-7; no clear D. CDR1 is MNHNY, CDR2 SVGAGI, per germline (reference sequence). The CDR3 totals 15 residues. V was shortened by 7 bases and J by 1 base, with 17 bases between the two germline ends. CDR3 amino acids: CASIRRARNSYEQYF. CDR3 DNA: TGTGCCAGCATAAGGAGAGCACGAAATTCCTACGAGCAGTACTTC.

The chain is built from TRBV5-1 and TRBJ1-4; no reliable D call. Germline CDR1 and CDR2: SGHRS and YFSETQ. V shed 1 base and J shed 8 bases, with 24 bases lying between them. CDR3 length: 18 amino acids. CDR3 loop: CASSLSGLQSPEREKLFF. In DNA, the CDR3 is TGCGCCAGCAGCTTGAGCGGGTTGCAGTCTCCGGAGAGGGAAAAACTGTTTTTT.

The chain uses TRBV5-1 and TRBJ2-3; 7 bases align to TRBD2. Germline trimming cut 4 bases from V and 1 base from J; bases unmatched to any gene: 6. The V gene's germline CDR1 is SGHRS and CDR2 YFSETQ. This CDR3 spans 15 amino acids. In nucleotides, the CDR3 is TGCGCCAGCAGCCTGAGCGGGGTGGGCACAGATACGCAGTATTTT. Amino acids: CASSLSGVGTDTQYF.

This clone was seen just once. The chain combines TRBV7-2 with TRBJ1-4; the match to TRBD1 covers 9 bases. The ends lost 3 bases at V and 8 bases at J; junction bases unmatched: 1. The CDR3 is 13 amino acids. Germline CDR1 is SGHTA and CDR2 is FQGNSA. The CDR3 sequence: CASSLDRGEKLFF. In DNA form, the CDR3 reads TGTGCCAGCAGCTTGGACAGGGGAGAAAAACTGTTTTTT.

This sequence joins TRBV7-9 and TRBJ2-5; 13 positions match TRBD2. This CDR3 is built from 15 residues. V lost 3 bases and J lost 4; bases outside the gene matches: 2. Germline V CDR1 and CDR2: SEHNR, FQNEAQ (reference sequence). The CDR3 here is CASSFGLAGAETQYF. CDR3 bases: TGTGCCAGCAGCTTTGGACTAGCGGGAGCAGAGACCCAGTACTTC.

This clone turned up a few times. The CDR3 DNA sequence: TGTGCCAGCCAGACGGTTAGAGGAGGAAACACCATATATTTT. Amino acids: CASQTVRGGNTIYF. V and J are TRBV4-2 and TRBJ1-3; D remains ambiguous. CDR1 is LGHNA, CDR2 YNFKEQ, per germline. Trimming pared 8 bases from V and 4 bases from J, leaving 15 bases between. The length of the CDR3 is 14 residues.

The chain recombines TRBV19 with TRBJ2-7, with 7 bases matching TRBD1. V dropped 7 bases and J dropped 1; count of bases not matched to a gene: 7. CDR3 size: 14 residues. Germline CDR1 and CDR2: LNHDA and SQIVND (reference sequence). The CDR3 loop is CASTATGSSYEQYF. CDR3 coding DNA: TGTGCCAGTACCGCGACAGGGTCGTCCTACGAGCAGTACTTC. The complete variable domain, with remaining parts taken from reference TRBV19 and TRBJ2-7, reads DGGITQSPKYLFRKEGQNVTLSCEQNLNHDAMYWYRQDPGQGLRLIYYSQIVNDFQKGDIAEGYSVSREKKESFPLTVTSAQKNPTAFYLCASTATGSSYEQYFGPGTRLTVT.

The rearrangement uses TRBV4-3 and TRBJ1-2, with D unclear. The germline gives CDR1 LGHNA, CDR2 YSLEER. The V and J ends lost 4 bases and 8 bases respectively, with 17 bases between them. The CDR3 is 14 residues long. In nucleotides, the CDR3 is TGCGCCAGCAGCCCCGGCCCGCGGGATTTAGGCTACACCTTC. Amino acid sequence: CASSPGPRDLGYTF.

The chain couples TRBV18 to TRBJ1-4; tentatively, D is TRBD1 (5 bases). Germline values: CDR1 KGHSH, CDR2 LQKENI. Trimming took off 0 bases at V and 5 bases at J, with 10 bases between the two ends. This CDR3 is built from 15 residues. CDR3 sequence (DNA): TGTGCCAGCTCACCACCGAACAGGCCGAATGAAAAACTGTTTTTT. Translation: CASSPPNRPNEKLFF.

CDR3 bases: TGCGCCAGCAGCCAGAGCCCGACTAGCGGGGAGACCTACGAGCAGTACTTC. Translation gives CASSQSPTSGETYEQYF. This chain joins TRBV4-1 and TRBJ2-7; 11 positions match TRBD2. CDR1 and CDR2 from the germline V gene are MGHRA and YSYEKL. The trim removed 3 bases at V and 2 bases at J, leaving 9 bases unmatched. The CDR3 runs 17 residues.

CDR3 in DNA: TGCGCCAGCAGCGTCGCCCCGGGAGCGATTGAGCAGTTCTTC. Translating gives CASSVAPGAIEQFF. The V and J genes are TRBV5-1 and TRBJ2-1; D perhaps matches TRBD2 (6 bases). This CDR3 contains 14 residues. CDR1 is SGHRS, CDR2 YFSETQ, per germline. V lost 4 bases and J lost 9, with 17 bases in between.

This clone came up a few times. This rearrangement joins TRBV4-2 to TRBJ1-2; a possible D gene is TRBD1 (6 bases). This CDR3 is 15 amino acids long. Between the trimmed V and J ends, which lost 5 bases and 3 bases, there was a span of 16 bases. Germline V gives CDR1 LGHNA, CDR2 YNFKEQ. The CDR3 sequence: CASSWGRDSHYGYTF. In nucleotides, the CDR3 is TGTGCCAGCAGCTGGGGGCGAGACAGTCACTATGGCTACACCTTC.

The V call is TRBV30, the J call TRBJ1-1, with D tentatively TRBD1 (5 bases). This CDR3 is 14 amino acids long. CDR1 is GTSNPN and CDR2 is SVGIG in the germline V gene (reference sequence). V dropped 2 bases and J dropped 2 bases, with 12 bases sitting between them. CDR3 sequence: CAWSQGPTNTEAFF. CDR3 sequence (DNA): TGTGCCTGGAGTCAGGGTCCGACCAACACTGAAGCTTTCTTT.